These T cell receptor beta chains were read from a single sample in a study of lymphopenia after photon versus proton radiotherapy. TCRdb's copy holds only in-frame clones and misses some; the assay was immunoSEQ multiplex PCR. The sample holds roughly 150,000 clones, less than 90% seen once. The source material was peripheral blood, sampled from a patient treated with photon-based radiotherapy. These receptors were taken from a man in his forties or fifties with gastric cancer. CDR3s include the opening cysteine and the closing phenylalanine or tryptophan. The order of the fields is V gene, clone size, D gene, J gene, CDR3 DNA, CDR3 protein. A D gene is named only where the DNA matches it firmly. The listing skips clone size in some rows; elsewhere it reads once, few, many or a size class.

v_gene: TRBV28
abundance: few
d_gene: TRBD1
j_gene: TRBJ1-3
CDR3nt: TGTGCCAGCATCAGGACAGGGTCTGGAAACACCATATATTTT
CDR3aa: CASIRTGSGNTIYF

v_gene: TRBV27
abundance: few
d_gene: TRBD2
j_gene: TRBJ2-1
CDR3nt: TGTGCCAGCCAAGTCCCGGCGGGGACTAGCAGACGGGCGCTACTCTTC
CDR3aa: CASQVPAGTSRRALLF

v_gene: TRBV7-3
abundance: -
d_gene: -
j_gene: TRBJ2-2
CDR3nt: TGTGCCAGCAGCCCAGGACGGATTCCTACCGGGGAGCTGTTTTTT
CDR3aa: CASSPGRIPTGELFF

v_gene: TRBV6-5
abundance: -
d_gene: -
j_gene: TRBJ2-7
CDR3nt: TGTGCCAGCAGGCCCCCAGCCGGCTACGAGCAGTACTTC
CDR3aa: CASRPPAGYEQYF

v_gene: TRBV5-1
abundance: -
d_gene: -
j_gene: TRBJ2-7
CDR3nt: TGCGCCAGCAGCCCCCAACCGGGGAGAAACGAGCAGTACTTC
CDR3aa: CASSPQPGRNEQYF

v_gene: TRBV7-9
abundance: -
d_gene: -
j_gene: TRBJ1-3
CDR3nt: TGTGCCAGCAGACCAAGGCCAGACGGGAACACCATATATTTT
CDR3aa: CASRPRPDGNTIYF

v_gene: TRBV27
abundance: -
d_gene: TRBD1
j_gene: TRBJ2-7
CDR3nt: TGTGCCAGCAGTGCGACCGGGACAGGCTCCTACGAGCAGTACTTC
CDR3aa: CASSATGTGSYEQYF

v_gene: TRBV6-6
abundance: -
d_gene: -
j_gene: TRBJ1-5
CDR3nt: TGTGCCAGCAGAACCATAAGTGGCCAGCATTTT
CDR3aa: CASRTISGQHF

v_gene: TRBV4-1
abundance: -
d_gene: TRBD1
j_gene: TRBJ2-1
CDR3nt: TGCGCCAGCAGCCAAGGGACAGGGGCTTACAATGAGCAGTTCTTC
CDR3aa: CASSQGTGAYNEQFF

v_gene: TRBV7-8
abundance: -
d_gene: TRBD1
j_gene: TRBJ2-3
CDR3nt: TGTGCCAGCAGCCCGACAGGGGGAGGAGATACGCAGTATTTT
CDR3aa: CASSPTGGGDTQYF

v_gene: TRBV19
abundance: once
d_gene: -
j_gene: TRBJ1-4
CDR3nt: TGTGCCAGTCGGGGTATGGCTAATGAAAAACTGTTTTTT
CDR3aa: CASRGMANEKLFF

v_gene: TRBV19
abundance: -
d_gene: -
j_gene: TRBJ1-5
CDR3nt: TGTGCCAGTAGTATAGATCGGAGCCAGGACAGCAATCAGCCCCAGCATTTT
CDR3aa: CASSIDRSQDSNQPQHF

v_gene: TRBV5-6
abundance: -
d_gene: TRBD2
j_gene: TRBJ2-7
CDR3nt: TGTGCCAGCAGCTTTCCAAGCGGGATCTCCTACGAGCAGTACTTC
CDR3aa: CASSFPSGISYEQYF

v_gene: TRBV6-5
abundance: -
d_gene: -
j_gene: TRBJ1-4
CDR3nt: TGTGCCAGCAGTCCGACAGACTCGAATGAAAAACTGTTTTTT
CDR3aa: CASSPTDSNEKLFF

v_gene: TRBV9
abundance: -
d_gene: -
j_gene: TRBJ1-1
CDR3nt: TGTGCCAGCAGCGCCACCCAGGGATTGTACACTGAAGCTTTCTTT
CDR3aa: CASSATQGLYTEAFF

v_gene: TRBV7-6
abundance: -
d_gene: TRBD1
j_gene: TRBJ2-7
CDR3nt: TGTGCCAGCAGCCGACTGACAGGGCCGACCTACGAGCAGTACTTC
CDR3aa: CASSRLTGPTYEQYF

v_gene: TRBV27
abundance: -
d_gene: -
j_gene: TRBJ2-2
CDR3nt: TGTGCCAGCAGTTTACGGCTGGGGCTGAACACCGGGGAGCTGTTTTTT
CDR3aa: CASSLRLGLNTGELFF

v_gene: TRBV18
abundance: -
d_gene: -
j_gene: TRBJ2-1
CDR3nt: TGTGCCAGCTCACCCGGACTGGTCCAGGGGGGTGAGCAGTTCTTC
CDR3aa: CASSPGLVQGGEQFF

v_gene: TRBV7-9
abundance: -
d_gene: -
j_gene: TRBJ1-2
CDR3nt: TGTGCCAGCAGCTTCCAGGGAGCCTATGGCTACACCTTC
CDR3aa: CASSFQGAYGYTF

v_gene: TRBV9
abundance: -
d_gene: -
j_gene: TRBJ1-2
CDR3nt: TGTGCCAGCAGCGTAGATGAGGCCCTGGTGGACTATGGCTACACCTTC
CDR3aa: CASSVDEALVDYGYTF

v_gene: TRBV4-3
abundance: few
d_gene: -
j_gene: TRBJ1-1
CDR3nt: TGCGCCAGCAGCCAAGAGATCACGAGGGGGACTGAAGCTTTCTTT
CDR3aa: CASSQEITRGTEAFF

v_gene: TRBV2
abundance: -
d_gene: -
j_gene: TRBJ1-5
CDR3nt: TGTGCCAGCAGTGAAGGGGCGAGGGGCGGTCAGCCCCAGCATTTT
CDR3aa: CASSEGARGGQPQHF

v_gene: TRBV19
abundance: -
d_gene: -
j_gene: TRBJ2-7
CDR3nt: TGTGCCAGTAGTAGAGGACTTTCATCGGCCCACTACGAGCAGTACTTC
CDR3aa: CASSRGLSSAHYEQYF

v_gene: TRBV30
abundance: -
d_gene: -
j_gene: TRBJ2-3
CDR3nt: TGTGCCTGGAGTGTACGGGCAGGGGCAGATACGCAGTATTTT
CDR3aa: CAWSVRAGADTQYF

v_gene: TRBV7-9
abundance: -
d_gene: -
j_gene: TRBJ1-2
CDR3nt: TGTGCCAGCAGCTACCCAGCAGGGGCCGGCGGCTACACCTTC
CDR3aa: CASSYPAGAGGYTF

v_gene: TRBV5-1
abundance: -
d_gene: TRBD2
j_gene: TRBJ2-3
CDR3nt: TGCGCCAGCAGCTTTAGCGGGGCTAGCACAGATACGCAGTATTTT
CDR3aa: CASSFSGASTDTQYF

v_gene: TRBV20-1
abundance: -
d_gene: -
j_gene: TRBJ1-1
CDR3nt: TGCAGTGCTAGACAGTACACTGAAGCTTTCTTT
CDR3aa: CSARQYTEAFF

v_gene: TRBV13
abundance: once
d_gene: -
j_gene: TRBJ2-3
CDR3nt: TGTGCCAGCAGCTTGTACCGAAACGAGGATACGCAGTATTTT
CDR3aa: CASSLYRNEDTQYF

v_gene: TRBV19
abundance: -
d_gene: TRBD2
j_gene: TRBJ2-1
CDR3nt: TGTGCCAGCCAGCGGGACTCCTACAATGAGCAGTTCTTC
CDR3aa: CASQRDSYNEQFF

v_gene: TRBV28
abundance: -
d_gene: -
j_gene: TRBJ1-5
CDR3nt: TGTGCCAGCAGTTTAGCGGTAGGGACTGTCACGGGGGCCCAGCATTTT
CDR3aa: CASSLAVGTVTGAQHF

v_gene: TRBV10-3
abundance: -
d_gene: TRBD1
j_gene: TRBJ1-1
CDR3nt: TGTGCCATCAGTGAGGCCGACAGGGTGCGGAGGACTGAAGCTTTCTTT
CDR3aa: CAISEADRVRRTEAFF

v_gene: TRBV4-1
abundance: -
d_gene: TRBD1
j_gene: TRBJ1-1
CDR3nt: TGCGCCAGCAGCTACAGGACAGGGAGTTTGGGTGAAGCTTTCTTT
CDR3aa: CASSYRTGSLGEAFF

v_gene: TRBV10-3
abundance: -
d_gene: -
j_gene: TRBJ2-7
CDR3nt: TGTGCCACCACGCCCGGAGGCAGCTCCTACGAGCAGTACTTC
CDR3aa: CATTPGGSSYEQYF

v_gene: TRBV2
abundance: -
d_gene: -
j_gene: TRBJ1-4
CDR3nt: TGTGCCAGCAGTGAATTCACCCGGGGTGAAAAACTGTTTTTT
CDR3aa: CASSEFTRGEKLFF

v_gene: TRBV30
abundance: -
d_gene: TRBD2
j_gene: TRBJ2-2
CDR3nt: TGTGCCTGGAGTCCGCCGGGACTAGCGGCGAACACCGGGGAGCTGTTTTTT
CDR3aa: CAWSPPGLAANTGELFF

v_gene: TRBV29-1
abundance: few
d_gene: TRBD1
j_gene: TRBJ1-2
CDR3nt: TGCAGCGTTGGGAGGACAGGGCGGAACTATGGCTACACCTTC
CDR3aa: CSVGRTGRNYGYTF

v_gene: TRBV7-9
abundance: -
d_gene: TRBD1
j_gene: TRBJ1-3
CDR3nt: TGTGCCAGCAGCCGACAGGGCTCTGGAAACACCATATATTTT
CDR3aa: CASSRQGSGNTIYF

v_gene: TRBV18
abundance: -
d_gene: -
j_gene: TRBJ2-6
CDR3nt: TGTGCCAGCTCATCACAGGCTATCATCTCTGGGGCCAACGTCCTGACTTTC
CDR3aa: CASSSQAIISGANVLTF

v_gene: TRBV11-2
abundance: -
d_gene: -
j_gene: TRBJ1-2
CDR3nt: TGTGCCAGCAGCTTAGCGGGCAGGGTATACTATGGCTACACCTTC
CDR3aa: CASSLAGRVYYGYTF

v_gene: TRBV7-9
abundance: few
d_gene: -
j_gene: TRBJ2-1
CDR3nt: TGTGCCAGCAGTCCGGGACCCTACAATGAGCAGTTCTTC
CDR3aa: CASSPGPYNEQFF

v_gene: TRBV2
abundance: -
d_gene: TRBD1
j_gene: TRBJ1-2
CDR3nt: TGTGCCAGCAGTATCTCCGGGGAGGGGGCGAATGGCTACACCTTC
CDR3aa: CASSISGEGANGYTF

v_gene: TRBV19
abundance: -
d_gene: TRBD1
j_gene: TRBJ1-2
CDR3nt: TGTGCCAGTAGTGCTAAAACAGGGGCGGATGGCTACACCTTC
CDR3aa: CASSAKTGADGYTF

v_gene: TRBV28
abundance: -
d_gene: -
j_gene: TRBJ1-2
CDR3nt: TGTGCCAGCAAACTCCTATTCGGGGGTTCAGTTGCTTCGGATGGCTACACCTTC
CDR3aa: CASKLLFGGSVASDGYTF

v_gene: TRBV30
abundance: -
d_gene: -
j_gene: TRBJ1-2
CDR3nt: TGTGCCTGGAGTGTCGACAGGTTGTCTACCTTC
CDR3aa: CAWSVDRLSTF

v_gene: TRBV15
abundance: once
d_gene: -
j_gene: TRBJ2-1
CDR3nt: TGTGCCACCAGCGGTGGAGGGTCCTACAATGAGCAGTTCTTC
CDR3aa: CATSGGGSYNEQFF

v_gene: TRBV7-9
abundance: -
d_gene: TRBD1
j_gene: TRBJ1-2
CDR3nt: TGTGCCAGCAGCCGACAGGGGGCTAACTATGGCTACACCTTC
CDR3aa: CASSRQGANYGYTF

v_gene: TRBV4-2
abundance: -
d_gene: -
j_gene: TRBJ2-3
CDR3nt: TGTGCCAGCAGCCAAGTGGGGAACACAGATACGCAGTATTTT
CDR3aa: CASSQVGNTDTQYF

v_gene: TRBV11-2
abundance: -
d_gene: -
j_gene: TRBJ1-1
CDR3nt: TGTGCCAGCAGTCCAAACAGTGGGGTTTCGGAAGCTTTCTTT
CDR3aa: CASSPNSGVSEAFF

v_gene: TRBV7-8
abundance: -
d_gene: TRBD2
j_gene: TRBJ2-1
CDR3nt: TGTGCCAGCAGCTGGACTAGCGGCTCCTACAATGAGCAGTTCTTC
CDR3aa: CASSWTSGSYNEQFF

v_gene: TRBV2
abundance: -
d_gene: -
j_gene: TRBJ2-3
CDR3nt: TGTGCCAGCAGCAAGACCGGGACACCAAGCACAGATACGCAGTATTTT
CDR3aa: CASSKTGTPSTDTQYF

v_gene: TRBV5-1
abundance: few
d_gene: -
j_gene: TRBJ1-3
CDR3nt: TGCGCCAGCAGCTTGGTTGAGGGCGGGGGACGGCCTGGAAACACCATATATTTT
CDR3aa: CASSLVEGGGRPGNTIYF

v_gene: TRBV18
abundance: -
d_gene: -
j_gene: TRBJ2-7
CDR3nt: TGTGCCAGCTCAATGGGCTACGAGCAGTACTTC
CDR3aa: CASSMGYEQYF

v_gene: TRBV4-1
abundance: -
d_gene: TRBD2
j_gene: TRBJ2-7
CDR3nt: TGCGCCAGCAGCCAATCGGGACTAGGTCGGAACGAGCAGTACTTC
CDR3aa: CASSQSGLGRNEQYF

v_gene: TRBV28
abundance: -
d_gene: TRBD2
j_gene: TRBJ2-1
CDR3nt: TGTGCCAGCCTCCCATGGGGGACTAGCGGGAGGCCAACCTACAATGAGCAGTTCTTC
CDR3aa: CASLPWGTSGRPTYNEQFF